The sample holds many counts of the clone carrying this T cell receptor (beta chain). CDR3 regions of TCR beta were amplified from RNA transcripts. HTBI primers were employed in first-round RT-PCR, then a second-round multiplex PCR followed. MiXCR, applied by TCRdb to the multiplex PCR reads, yields one record per CDR3 protein. Of about 480,000 distinct CDR3 sequences listed, 13% to 15% are singletons. The data belong to a study of Graves' ophthalmopathy and Graves' hyperthyroidism. This CDR3 is built from 15 residues. CDR1 is SGHVS and CDR2 is FQNEAQ in the germline V gene. V was shortened by 5 bases and J by 3 bases, with 16 bases between the two germline ends.

The material sequenced was blood. The source is a woman aged 25 to 39 with Graves' ophthalmopathy. The V gene is TRBV7-8, the J gene TRBJ1-2; no definite D call. CDR3 nucleotides: TGTGCCAGCAGCAAACAAATCGGAGGGCACTATGGCTACACCTTC. Translated, it gives CASSKQIGGHYGYTF.